The clone carrying this T cell receptor (beta chain) has only a few counts. TCRdb fed the 5' RACE reads into MiXCR, producing one record per CDR3 protein. Here the sample spans some 100,000 distinct CDR3 sequences, about 8.2% being singletons. Germline-derived CDR1 and CDR2 are SGHKS and YYEKEE (reference sequence). The CDR3 length is 14 residues. With 3 bases removed from V and 2 bases from J, the gap between germline ends came to 11 bases. These data are taken from a study of T cells after yellow fever vaccination. Across the study: SMART-Seq v4 Ultra Low Input prepared the low-cell-number fractions.

Study results and limitations: Abundant clonotypes (contaminants from the bulk population) could be present in FACS-sorted repertoires.

The J gene is TRBJ1-2, the V gene TRBV5-5; the D gene is possibly TRBD1 (5 bases). This receptor was taken from a man between 18 and 29 years old who received the YFV17D yellow fever vaccine. Sequenced here: CD8+ T cells not binding an NS4B(214-222) dextramer, sorted from PBMCs, sampled around 14 days after the first yellow fever vaccination. CDR3 in amino acids: CASSSPWGNYGYTF. CDR3 nucleotide sequence: TGTGCCAGCAGCTCACCGTGGGGGAACTATGGCTACACCTTC.